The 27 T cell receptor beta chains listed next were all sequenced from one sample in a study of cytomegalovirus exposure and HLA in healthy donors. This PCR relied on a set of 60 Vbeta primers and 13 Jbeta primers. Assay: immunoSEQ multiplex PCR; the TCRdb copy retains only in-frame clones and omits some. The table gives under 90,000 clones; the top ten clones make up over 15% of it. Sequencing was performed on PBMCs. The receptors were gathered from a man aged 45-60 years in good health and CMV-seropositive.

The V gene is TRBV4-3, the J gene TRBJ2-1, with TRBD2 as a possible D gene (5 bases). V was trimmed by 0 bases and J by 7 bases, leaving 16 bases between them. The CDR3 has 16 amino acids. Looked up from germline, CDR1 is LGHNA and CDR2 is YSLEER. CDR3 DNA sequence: TGCGCCAGCAGCCAAGAATTTCGTGGGAGTCGGAATGAGCAGTTCTTC. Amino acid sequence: CASSQEFRGSRNEQFF.

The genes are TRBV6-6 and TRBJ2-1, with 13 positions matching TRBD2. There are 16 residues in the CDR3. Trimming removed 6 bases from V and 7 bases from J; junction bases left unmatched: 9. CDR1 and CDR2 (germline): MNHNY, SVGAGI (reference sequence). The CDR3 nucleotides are TGTGCCAGCAGCCTCGGGACTAGCGGGACTGGAAATGAGCAGTTCTTC. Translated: CASSLGTSGTGNEQFF.

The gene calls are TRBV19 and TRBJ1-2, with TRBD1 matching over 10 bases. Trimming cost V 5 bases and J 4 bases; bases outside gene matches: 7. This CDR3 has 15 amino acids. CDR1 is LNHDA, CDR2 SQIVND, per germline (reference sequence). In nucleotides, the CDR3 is TGTGCCAGTAGTTTGGAGACAGGGGGCTTCTATGGCTACACCTTC. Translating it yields CASSLETGGFYGYTF.

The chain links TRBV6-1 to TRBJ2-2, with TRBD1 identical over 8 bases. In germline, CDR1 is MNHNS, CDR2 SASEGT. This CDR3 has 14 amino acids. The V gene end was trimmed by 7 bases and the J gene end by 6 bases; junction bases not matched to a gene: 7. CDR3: CASNPGGRPGELFF. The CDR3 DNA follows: TGTGCCAGCAATCCAGGGGGCCGTCCCGGGGAGCTGTTTTTT.

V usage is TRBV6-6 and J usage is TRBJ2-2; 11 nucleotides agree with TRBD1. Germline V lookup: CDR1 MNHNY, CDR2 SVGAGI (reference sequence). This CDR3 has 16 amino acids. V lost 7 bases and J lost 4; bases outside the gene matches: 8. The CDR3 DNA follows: TGTGCCAGCACTGCCCCGGGACAGGGGGGCACCGGGGAGCTGTTTTTT. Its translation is CASTAPGQGGTGELFF.

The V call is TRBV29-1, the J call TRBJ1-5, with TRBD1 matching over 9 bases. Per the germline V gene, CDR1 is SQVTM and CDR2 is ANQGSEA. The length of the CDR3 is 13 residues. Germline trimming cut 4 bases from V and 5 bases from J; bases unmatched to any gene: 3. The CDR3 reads CSVVGQGDQPQHF. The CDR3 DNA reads TGCAGCGTTGTGGGACAGGGTGATCAGCCCCAGCATTTT.

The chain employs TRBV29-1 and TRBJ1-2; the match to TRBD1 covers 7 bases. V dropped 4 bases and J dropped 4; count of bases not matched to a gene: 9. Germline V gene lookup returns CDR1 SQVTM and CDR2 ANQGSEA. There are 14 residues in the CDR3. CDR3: CSVVRGTDTYGYTF. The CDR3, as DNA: TGCAGCGTTGTACGGGGGACAGATACCTATGGCTACACCTTC. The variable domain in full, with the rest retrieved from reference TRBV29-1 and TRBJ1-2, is SAVISQKPSRDICQRGTSLTIQCQVDSQVTMMFWYRQQPGQSLTLIATANQGSEATYESGFVIDKFPISRPNLTFSTLTVSNMSPEDSSIYLCSVVRGTDTYGYTFGSGTRLTVV.

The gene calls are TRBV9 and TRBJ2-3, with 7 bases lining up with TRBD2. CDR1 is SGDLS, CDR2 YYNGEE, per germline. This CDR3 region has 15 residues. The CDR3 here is CAEERASGNLDTQYF. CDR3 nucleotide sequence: TGTGCGGAAGAGAGGGCTAGCGGAAACCTTGATACGCAGTATTTT.

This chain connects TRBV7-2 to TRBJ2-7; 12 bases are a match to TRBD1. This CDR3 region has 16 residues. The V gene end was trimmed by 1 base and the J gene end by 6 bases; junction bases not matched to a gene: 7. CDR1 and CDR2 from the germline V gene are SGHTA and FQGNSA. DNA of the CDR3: TGTGCCAGCAGCTTAGGGTTCGGGACAGGGGGCACCGAGCAGTACGTC. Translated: CASSLGFGTGGTEQYV.

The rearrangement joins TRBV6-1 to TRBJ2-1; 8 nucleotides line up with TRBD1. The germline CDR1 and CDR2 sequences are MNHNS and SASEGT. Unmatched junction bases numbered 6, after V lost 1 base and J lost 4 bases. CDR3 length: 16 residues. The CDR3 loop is CASSEDRGSPYNEQFF. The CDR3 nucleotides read TGTGCCAGCAGTGAAGACAGGGGGTCCCCTTACAATGAGCAGTTCTTC.

For the CDR3, the DNA is TGTGCCAGCTCACCGCTACCGGCGGGACAGGGCACGTACGAGCAGTACTTC. Encoded protein: CASSPLPAGQGTYEQYF. V gene TRBV18 combines with J gene TRBJ2-7; 9 bases are a match to TRBD1. Germline CDR1 and CDR2: KGHSH and LQKENI. CDR3 length: 17 residues. Unmatched junction bases numbered 13, after V lost 3 bases and J lost 4 bases.

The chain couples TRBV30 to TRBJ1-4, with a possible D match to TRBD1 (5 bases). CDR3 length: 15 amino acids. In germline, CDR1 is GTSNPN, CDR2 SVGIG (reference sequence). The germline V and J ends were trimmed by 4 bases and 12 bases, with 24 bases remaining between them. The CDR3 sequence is CAWNYDGRRGGELFF. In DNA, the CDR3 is TGTGCCTGGAATTACGACGGGCGGAGGGGAGGGGAACTGTTTTTT.

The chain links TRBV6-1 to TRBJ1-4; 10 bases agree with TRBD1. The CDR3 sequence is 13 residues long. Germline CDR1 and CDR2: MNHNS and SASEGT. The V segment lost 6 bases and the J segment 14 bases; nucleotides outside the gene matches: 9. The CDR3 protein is CASSETGGISLFF. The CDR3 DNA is TGTGCCAGCAGCGAGACAGGGGGCATAAGTCTGTTTTTT.

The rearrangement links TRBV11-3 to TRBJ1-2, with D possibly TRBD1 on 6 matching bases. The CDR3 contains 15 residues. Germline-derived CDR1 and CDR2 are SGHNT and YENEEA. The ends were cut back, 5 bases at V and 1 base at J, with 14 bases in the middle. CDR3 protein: CASSPDRFINYGYTF. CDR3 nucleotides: TGTGCCAGCAGCCCCGACAGGTTCATTAACTATGGCTACACCTTC.

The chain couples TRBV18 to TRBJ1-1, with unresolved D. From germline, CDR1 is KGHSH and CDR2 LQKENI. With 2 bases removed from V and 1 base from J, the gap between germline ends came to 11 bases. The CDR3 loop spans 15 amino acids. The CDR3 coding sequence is TGTGCCAGCTCACCAACAACAGCTACGAACACTGAAGCTTTCTTT. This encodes CASSPTTATNTEAFF. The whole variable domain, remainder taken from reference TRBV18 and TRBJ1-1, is NAGVMQNPRHLVRRRGQEARLRCSPMKGHSHVYWYRQLPEEGLKFMVYLQKENIIDESGMPKERFSAEFPKEGPSILRIQQVVRGDSAAYFCASSPTTATNTEAFFGQGTRLTVV.

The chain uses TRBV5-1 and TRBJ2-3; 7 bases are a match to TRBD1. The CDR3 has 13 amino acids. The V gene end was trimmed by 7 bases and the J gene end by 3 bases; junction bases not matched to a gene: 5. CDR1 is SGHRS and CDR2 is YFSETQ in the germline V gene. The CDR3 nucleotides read TGCGCCAGCCGGACAGGTTCTACAGATACGCAGTATTTT. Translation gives CASRTGSTDTQYF.

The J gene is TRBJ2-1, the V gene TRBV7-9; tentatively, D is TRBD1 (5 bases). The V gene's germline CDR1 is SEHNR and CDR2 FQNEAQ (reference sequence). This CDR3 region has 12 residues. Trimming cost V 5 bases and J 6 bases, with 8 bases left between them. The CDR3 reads CASSPDSNEQFF. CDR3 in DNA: TGTGCCAGCAGCCCCGACAGCAATGAGCAGTTCTTC.

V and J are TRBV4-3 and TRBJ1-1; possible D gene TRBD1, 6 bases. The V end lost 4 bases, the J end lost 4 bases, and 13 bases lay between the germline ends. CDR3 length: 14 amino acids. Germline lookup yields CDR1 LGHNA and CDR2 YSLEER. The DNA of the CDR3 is TGCGCCAGCAGCCCCAATACAGGGACCACTGAAGCTTTCTTT. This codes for CASSPNTGTTEAFF.

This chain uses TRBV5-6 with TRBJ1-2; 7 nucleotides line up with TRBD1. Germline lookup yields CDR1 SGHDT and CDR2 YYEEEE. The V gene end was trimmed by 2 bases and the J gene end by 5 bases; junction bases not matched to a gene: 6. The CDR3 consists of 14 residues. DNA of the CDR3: TGTGCCAGCAGCTTCGGGACAGAGGCATATGGCTACACCTTC. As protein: CASSFGTEAYGYTF.

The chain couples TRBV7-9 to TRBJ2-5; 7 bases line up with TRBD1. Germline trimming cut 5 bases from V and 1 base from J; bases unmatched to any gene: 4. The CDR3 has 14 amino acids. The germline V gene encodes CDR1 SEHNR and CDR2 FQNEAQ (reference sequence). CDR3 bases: TGTGCCAGCAGCAAGACAGGGATCCAAGAGACCCAGTACTTC. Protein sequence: CASSKTGIQETQYF.

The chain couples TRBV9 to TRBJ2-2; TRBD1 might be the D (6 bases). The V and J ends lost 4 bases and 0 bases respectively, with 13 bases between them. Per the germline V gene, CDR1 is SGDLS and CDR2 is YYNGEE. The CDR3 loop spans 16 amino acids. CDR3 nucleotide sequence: TGTGCCAGCAGCTCCCCGGGACAATCGAACACCGGGGAGCTGTTTTTT. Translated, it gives CASSSPGQSNTGELFF.

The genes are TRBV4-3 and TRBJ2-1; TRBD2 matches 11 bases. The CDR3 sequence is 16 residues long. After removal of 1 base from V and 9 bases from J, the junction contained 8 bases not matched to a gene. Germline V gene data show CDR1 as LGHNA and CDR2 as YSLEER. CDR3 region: CASSQAGLAGPAEQFF. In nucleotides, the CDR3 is TGCGCCAGCAGCCAAGCCGGACTAGCGGGCCCCGCTGAGCAGTTCTTC.

CDR3 in amino acids: CASSIVLASSYEQYF. DNA for the CDR3: TGTGCCAGTAGTATTGTGTTAGCTTCCAGCTACGAGCAGTACTTC. J is TRBJ2-7 and V is TRBV19, with unresolved D. Trimming took 3 bases from V and 3 from J, leaving 15 bases between them. The CDR3 covers 15 residues. Germline loops: CDR1 LNHDA, CDR2 SQIVND (reference sequence).

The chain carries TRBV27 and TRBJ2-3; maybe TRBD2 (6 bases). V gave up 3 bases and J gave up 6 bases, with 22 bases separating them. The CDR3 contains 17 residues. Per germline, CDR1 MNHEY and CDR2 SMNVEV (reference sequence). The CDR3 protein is CASSLALYSGSSDTQYF. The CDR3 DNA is TGTGCCAGCAGTTTGGCCCTGTATAGCGGTTCTTCGGATACGCAGTATTTT.

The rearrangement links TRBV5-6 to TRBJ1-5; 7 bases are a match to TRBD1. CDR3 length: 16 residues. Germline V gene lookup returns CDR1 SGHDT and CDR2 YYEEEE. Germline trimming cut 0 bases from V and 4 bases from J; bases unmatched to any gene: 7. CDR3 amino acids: CASSLAMGRGNQPQHF. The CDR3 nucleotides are TGTGCCAGCAGCTTGGCTATGGGCAGGGGGAATCAGCCCCAGCATTTT.

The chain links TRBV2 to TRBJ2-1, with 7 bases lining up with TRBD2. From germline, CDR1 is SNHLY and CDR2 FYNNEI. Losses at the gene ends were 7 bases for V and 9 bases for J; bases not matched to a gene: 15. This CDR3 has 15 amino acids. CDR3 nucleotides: TGTGCCAGCAACCGGATTGGACTAGATGTAGGTGAGCAGTTCTTC. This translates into CASNRIGLDVGEQFF.

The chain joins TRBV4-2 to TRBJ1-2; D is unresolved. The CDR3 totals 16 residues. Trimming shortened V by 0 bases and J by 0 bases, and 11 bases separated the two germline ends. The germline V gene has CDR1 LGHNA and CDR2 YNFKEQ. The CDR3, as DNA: TGTGCCAGCAGCCAAGATCGGCAGCGAACTAACTATGGCTACACCTTC. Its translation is CASSQDRQRTNYGYTF.